This TCR beta chain is drawn from a study of CD8+CD57+ T cells in acquired aplastic anemia. Profiling that covered TCR beta VDJ and CDR3 relied on genomic DNA as its template. TCRdb independently ran MiXCR on the reads; one entry per CDR3 protein. The sample shows about 160,000 distinct CDR3 sequences, less than 50% of them seen only once. For sequencing, patients were chosen who had shown expansion of CD8+CD57+ cells by flow cytometry. When blood sampling took place, the patients had received no therapy. Whole-study findings and limits: About 30 was the count of CD8+ CDR3 sequences that patients shared with controls. Patient and control CD8+ Simpson's diversity was not significantly different.

Germline assignment: CDR1 SGHAT and CDR2 FQNNGV. The CDR3 contains 13 residues. V lost 0 bases, J lost 7 bases, and 9 bases lay in between. As to this clonotype: Antigen unknown.

The V call is TRBV11-2, the J call TRBJ1-1; the D is unclear. Material: sorted CD4+, CD8+, or CD8+CD57+ T cells (not recorded which) from PBMCs. This TCR was recovered from a human donor with aplastic anemia. DNA for the CDR3: TGTGCCAGCAGCTTAGACGGAGACCATGAAGCTTTCTTT. Residues: CASSLDGDHEAFF.